This paragraph covers one T cell receptor (beta chain) sequence. Its matching antigen is unknown. Described treatment: oral pan-JAK inhibitor, 5-10 mg twice daily. The data stem from a study of CD8+ T cells in alopecia areata. Findings and limits, study-wide: Among the 100 top clones, expanded CD8+ clones, like scalp clonality, were significantly decreased by tofacitinib. Alphabeta T cells residing in normal skin are also sequenced in scalp samples.

The V gene's germline CDR1 is MNHEY and CDR2 SMNVEV (reference sequence). The V end lost 4 bases, the J end lost 2 bases, and 15 bases lay between the germline ends. The CDR3 loop spans 15 amino acids. Extracted RNA was reverse transcribed, and the resulting cDNA served as sequencing template. TCRdb keeps only in-frame clones here, not all; method: immunoSEQ multiplex PCR. Of some 200,000 clones detected, 58% appear once; the ten largest clones hold under 7%. Sequencing used CD4+ T cells sorted from blood, obtained at week 24, from a patient treated with tofacitinib. The gene calls are TRBV27 and TRBJ2-7; D may correspond to TRBD1 or TRBD2 (5 bases each). The TCR originated in a human donor with alopecia areata. CDR3: CASSYARSGPYEQYF. The CDR3 DNA reads TGTGCCAGCAGTTACGCAAGATCGGGGCCCTACGAGCAGTACTTC.